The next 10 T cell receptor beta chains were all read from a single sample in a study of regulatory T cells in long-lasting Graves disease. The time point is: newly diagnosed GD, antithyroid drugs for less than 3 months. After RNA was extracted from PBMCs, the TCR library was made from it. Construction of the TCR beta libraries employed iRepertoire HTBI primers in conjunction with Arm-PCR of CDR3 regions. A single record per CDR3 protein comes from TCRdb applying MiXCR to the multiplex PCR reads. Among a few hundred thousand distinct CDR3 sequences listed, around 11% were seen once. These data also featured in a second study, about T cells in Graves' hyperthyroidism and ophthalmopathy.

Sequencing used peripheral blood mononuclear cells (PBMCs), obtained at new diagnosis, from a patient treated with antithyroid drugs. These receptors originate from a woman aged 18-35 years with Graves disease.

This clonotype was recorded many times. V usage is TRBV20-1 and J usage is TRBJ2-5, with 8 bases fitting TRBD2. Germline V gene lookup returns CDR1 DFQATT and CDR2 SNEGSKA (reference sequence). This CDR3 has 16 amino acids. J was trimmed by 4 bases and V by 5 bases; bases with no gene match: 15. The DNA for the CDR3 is TGCAGTGCTCATCGAGCGGGGGCTTTAAATCGAGAGACCCAGTACTTC. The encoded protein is CSAHRAGALNRETQYF.

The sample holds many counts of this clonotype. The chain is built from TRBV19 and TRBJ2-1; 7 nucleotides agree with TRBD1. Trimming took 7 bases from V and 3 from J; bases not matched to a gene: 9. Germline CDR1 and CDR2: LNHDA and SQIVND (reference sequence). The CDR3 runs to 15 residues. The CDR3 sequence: CASTPDRVNYNEQFF. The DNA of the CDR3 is TGTGCCAGTACCCCCGACAGGGTTAACTACAATGAGCAGTTCTTC.

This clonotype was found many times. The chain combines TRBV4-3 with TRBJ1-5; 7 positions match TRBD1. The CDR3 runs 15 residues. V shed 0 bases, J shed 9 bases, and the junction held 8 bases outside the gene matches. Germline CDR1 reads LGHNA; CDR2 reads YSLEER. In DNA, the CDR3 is TGCGCCAGCAGCCAAGACCTAGGGGGCGCACGGCCCCAGCATTTT. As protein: CASSQDLGGARPQHF.

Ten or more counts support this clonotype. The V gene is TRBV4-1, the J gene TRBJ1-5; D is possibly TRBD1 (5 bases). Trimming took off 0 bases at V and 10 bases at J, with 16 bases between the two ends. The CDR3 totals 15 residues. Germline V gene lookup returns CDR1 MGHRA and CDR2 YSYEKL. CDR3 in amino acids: CASSQDEDNFQPQHF. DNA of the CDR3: TGCGCCAGCAGCCAAGATGAGGACAACTTCCAACCCCAGCATTTT.

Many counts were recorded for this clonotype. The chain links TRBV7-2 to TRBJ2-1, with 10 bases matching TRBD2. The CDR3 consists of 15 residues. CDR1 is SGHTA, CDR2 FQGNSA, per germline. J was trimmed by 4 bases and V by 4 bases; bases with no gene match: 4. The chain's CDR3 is CASSSTSGRYNEQFF. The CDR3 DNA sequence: TGTGCCAGCAGCTCGACTAGCGGGCGATACAATGAGCAGTTCTTC. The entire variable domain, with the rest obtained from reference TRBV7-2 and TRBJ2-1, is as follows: GAGVSQSPSNKVTEKGKDVELRCDPISGHTALYWYRQSLGQGLEFLIYFQGNSAPDKSGLPSDRFSAERTGGSVSTLTIQRTQQEDSAVYLCASSSTSGRYNEQFFGPGTRLTVL.

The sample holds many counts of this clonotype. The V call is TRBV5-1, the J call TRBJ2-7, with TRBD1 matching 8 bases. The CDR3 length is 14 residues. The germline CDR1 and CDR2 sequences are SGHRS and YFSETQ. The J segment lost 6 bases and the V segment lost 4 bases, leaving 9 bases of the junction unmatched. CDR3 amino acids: CASSQGDRGTEQYV. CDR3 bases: TGCGCCAGCAGCCAGGGCGACAGGGGAACCGAGCAGTACGTC.

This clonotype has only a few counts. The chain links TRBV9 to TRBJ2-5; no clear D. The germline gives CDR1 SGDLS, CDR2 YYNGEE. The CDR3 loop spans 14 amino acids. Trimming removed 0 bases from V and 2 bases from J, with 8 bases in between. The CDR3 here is CASSVVPAQETQYF. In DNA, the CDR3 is TGTGCCAGCAGCGTAGTGCCAGCTCAAGAGACCCAGTACTTC.

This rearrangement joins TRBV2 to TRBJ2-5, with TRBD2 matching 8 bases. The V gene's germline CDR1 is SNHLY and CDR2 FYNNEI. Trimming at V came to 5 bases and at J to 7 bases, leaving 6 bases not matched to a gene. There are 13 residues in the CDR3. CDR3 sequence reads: CASSYKRELTQYF. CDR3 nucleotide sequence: TGTGCCAGCAGTTACAAGCGGGAGTTGACCCAGTACTTC.

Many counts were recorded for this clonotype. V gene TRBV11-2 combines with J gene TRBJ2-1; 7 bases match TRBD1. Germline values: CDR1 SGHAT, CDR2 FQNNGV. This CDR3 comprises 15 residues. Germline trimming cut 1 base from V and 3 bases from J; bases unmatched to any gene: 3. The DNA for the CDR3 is TGTGCCAGCAGCTTAGGTCGACAGGGCTACAATGAGCAGTTCTTC. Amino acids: CASSLGRQGYNEQFF.

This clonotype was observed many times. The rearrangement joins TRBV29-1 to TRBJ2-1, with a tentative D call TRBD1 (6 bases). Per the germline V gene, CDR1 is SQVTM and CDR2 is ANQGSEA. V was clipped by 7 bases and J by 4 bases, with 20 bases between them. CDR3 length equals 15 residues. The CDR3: CSAPDVQGRYNEQFF. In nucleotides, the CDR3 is TGCAGCGCCCCCGATGTACAGGGTCGGTACAATGAGCAGTTCTTC.